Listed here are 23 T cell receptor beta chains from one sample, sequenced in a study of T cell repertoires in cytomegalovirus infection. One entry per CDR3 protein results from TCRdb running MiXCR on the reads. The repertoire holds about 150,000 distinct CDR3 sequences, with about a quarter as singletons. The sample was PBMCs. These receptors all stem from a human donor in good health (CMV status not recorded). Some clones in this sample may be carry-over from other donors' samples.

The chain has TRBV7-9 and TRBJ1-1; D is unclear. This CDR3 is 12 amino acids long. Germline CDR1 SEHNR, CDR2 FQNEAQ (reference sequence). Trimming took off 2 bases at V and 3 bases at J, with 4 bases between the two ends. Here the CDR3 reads CASSLFHTEAFF. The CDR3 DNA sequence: TGTGCCAGCAGCTTATTCCACACTGAAGCTTTCTTT.

In DNA form, the CDR3 reads TGTGCCAGCAGCTTCAAAGCAACTAATGAAAAACTGTTTTTT. It codes for CASSFKATNEKLFF. The chain joins TRBV5-4 to TRBJ1-4; D call uncertain. There are 14 residues in the CDR3. Germline CDR1 and CDR2: SGHNT and YYREEE (reference sequence). V dropped 2 bases and J dropped 0 bases, with 5 bases sitting between them.

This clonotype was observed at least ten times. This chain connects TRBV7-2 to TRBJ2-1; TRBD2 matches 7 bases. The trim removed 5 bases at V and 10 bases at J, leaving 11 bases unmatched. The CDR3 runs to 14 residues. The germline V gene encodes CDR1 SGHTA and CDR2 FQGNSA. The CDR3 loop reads CASSSPSGRGEQFF. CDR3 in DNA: TGTGCCAGCAGCAGCCCTAGCGGACGGGGGGAGCAGTTCTTC.

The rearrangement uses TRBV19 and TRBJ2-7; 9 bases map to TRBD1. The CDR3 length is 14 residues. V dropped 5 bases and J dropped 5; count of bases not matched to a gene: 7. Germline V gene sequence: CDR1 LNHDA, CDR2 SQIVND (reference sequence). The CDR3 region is CASSLGQGRHEQYF. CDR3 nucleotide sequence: TGTGCCAGTAGTTTAGGACAGGGGAGGCACGAGCAGTACTTC.

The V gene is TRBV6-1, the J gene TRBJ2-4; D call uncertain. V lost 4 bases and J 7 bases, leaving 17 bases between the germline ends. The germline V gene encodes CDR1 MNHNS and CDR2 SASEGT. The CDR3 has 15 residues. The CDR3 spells CASSAHRPGVNIQYF. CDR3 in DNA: TGTGCCAGCAGTGCACACCGACCTGGGGTGAACATTCAGTACTTC.

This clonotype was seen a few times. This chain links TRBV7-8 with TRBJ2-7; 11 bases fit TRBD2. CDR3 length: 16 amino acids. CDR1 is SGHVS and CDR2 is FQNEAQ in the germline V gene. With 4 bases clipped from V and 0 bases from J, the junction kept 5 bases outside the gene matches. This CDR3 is CASSYRTSGSSYEQYF. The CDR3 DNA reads TGTGCCAGCAGCTATAGAACTAGCGGGAGCTCCTACGAGCAGTACTTC.

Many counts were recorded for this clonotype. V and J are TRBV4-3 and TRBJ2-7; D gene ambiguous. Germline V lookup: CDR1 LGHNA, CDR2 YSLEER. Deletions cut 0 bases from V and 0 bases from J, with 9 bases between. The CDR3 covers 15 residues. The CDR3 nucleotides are TGCGCCAGCAGCCAAGATGCAAATCCCTCCTACGAGCAGTACTTC. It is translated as CASSQDANPSYEQYF.

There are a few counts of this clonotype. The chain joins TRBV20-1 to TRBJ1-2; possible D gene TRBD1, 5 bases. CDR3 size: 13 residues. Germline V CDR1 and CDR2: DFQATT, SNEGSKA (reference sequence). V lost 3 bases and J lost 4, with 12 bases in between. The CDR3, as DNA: TGCAGTGCTAGGGCAGGGTATAGCTATGGCTACACCTTC. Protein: CSARAGYSYGYTF.

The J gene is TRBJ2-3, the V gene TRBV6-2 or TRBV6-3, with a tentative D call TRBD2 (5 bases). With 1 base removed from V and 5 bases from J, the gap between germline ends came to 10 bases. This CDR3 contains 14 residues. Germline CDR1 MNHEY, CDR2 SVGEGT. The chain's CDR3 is CASSYWGVGDTQYF. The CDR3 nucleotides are TGTGCCAGCAGTTACTGGGGAGTTGGAGATACGCAGTATTTT.

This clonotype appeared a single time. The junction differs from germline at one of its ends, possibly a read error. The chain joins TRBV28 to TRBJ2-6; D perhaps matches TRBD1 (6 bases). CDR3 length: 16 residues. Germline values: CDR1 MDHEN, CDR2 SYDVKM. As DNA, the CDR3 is TGTGACAGCACCCCGAGGGGGTTCTCTGGGGCCAACGTCCTGACTTTC. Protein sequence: CDSTPRGFSGANVLTF.

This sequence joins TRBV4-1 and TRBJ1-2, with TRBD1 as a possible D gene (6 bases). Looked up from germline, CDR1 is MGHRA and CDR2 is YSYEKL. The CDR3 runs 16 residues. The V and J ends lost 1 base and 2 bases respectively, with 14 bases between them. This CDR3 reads CASSQVPGAENYGYTF. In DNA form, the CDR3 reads TGCGCCAGCAGCCAAGTCCCAGGGGCCGAAAACTATGGCTACACCTTC.

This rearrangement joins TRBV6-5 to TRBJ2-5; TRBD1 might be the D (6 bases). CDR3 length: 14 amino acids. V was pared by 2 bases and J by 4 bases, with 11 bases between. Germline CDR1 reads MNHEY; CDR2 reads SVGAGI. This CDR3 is CASSYTDRPETQYF. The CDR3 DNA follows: TGTGCCAGCAGTTACACAGACAGGCCAGAGACCCAGTACTTC.

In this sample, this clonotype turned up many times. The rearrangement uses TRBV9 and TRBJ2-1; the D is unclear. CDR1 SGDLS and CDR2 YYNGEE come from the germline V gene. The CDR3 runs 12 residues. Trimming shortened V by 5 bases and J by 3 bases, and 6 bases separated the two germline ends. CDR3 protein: CASSVDYNEQFF. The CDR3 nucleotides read TGTGCCAGCAGTGTGGACTACAATGAGCAGTTCTTC.

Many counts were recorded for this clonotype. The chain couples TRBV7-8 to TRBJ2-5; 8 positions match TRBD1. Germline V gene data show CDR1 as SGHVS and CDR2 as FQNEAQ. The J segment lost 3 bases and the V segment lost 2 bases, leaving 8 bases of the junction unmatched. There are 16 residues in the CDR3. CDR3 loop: CASSLWAGQGEETQYF. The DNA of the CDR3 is TGTGCCAGCAGCTTATGGGCTGGACAGGGAGAAGAGACCCAGTACTTC.

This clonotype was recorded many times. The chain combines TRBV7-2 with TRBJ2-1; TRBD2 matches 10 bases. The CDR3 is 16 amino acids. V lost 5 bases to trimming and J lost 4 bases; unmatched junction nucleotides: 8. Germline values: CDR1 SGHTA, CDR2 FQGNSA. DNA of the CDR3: TGTGCCAGCAGCCAAGGCACTAGCGGGGCATACAATGAGCAGTTCTTC. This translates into CASSQGTSGAYNEQFF.

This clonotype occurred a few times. DNA of the CDR3: TGTGCCAGCAGGGGATTGGACAACACCGGGGAGCTGTTTTTT. Protein product: CASRGLDNTGELFF. The rearrangement joins TRBV12-3 or TRBV12-4 to TRBJ2-2; D uncertain. The CDR3 spans 14 residues. Trimming cost V 6 bases and J 2 bases, with 10 bases left between them.

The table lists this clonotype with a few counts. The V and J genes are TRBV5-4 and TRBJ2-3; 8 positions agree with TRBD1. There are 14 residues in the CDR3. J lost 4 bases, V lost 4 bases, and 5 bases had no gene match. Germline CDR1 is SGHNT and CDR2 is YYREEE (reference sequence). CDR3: CASSPGTGADTQYF. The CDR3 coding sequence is TGTGCCAGCAGCCCCGGGACAGGAGCAGATACGCAGTATTTT.

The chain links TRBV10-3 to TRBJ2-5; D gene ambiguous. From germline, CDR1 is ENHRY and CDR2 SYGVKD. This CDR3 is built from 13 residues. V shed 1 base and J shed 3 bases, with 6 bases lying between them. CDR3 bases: TGTGCCATCAGTGAGTTGCCAGAAGAGACCCAGTACTTC. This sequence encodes CAISELPEETQYF.

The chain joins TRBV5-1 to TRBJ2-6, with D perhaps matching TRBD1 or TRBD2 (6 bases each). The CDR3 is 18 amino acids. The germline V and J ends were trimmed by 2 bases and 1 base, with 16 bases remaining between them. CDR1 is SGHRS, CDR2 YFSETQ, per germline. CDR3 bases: TGCGCCAGCAGCTTAGGGGGGTCGAGCTCGTCTGGGGCCAACGTCCTGACTTTC. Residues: CASSLGGSSSSGANVLTF.

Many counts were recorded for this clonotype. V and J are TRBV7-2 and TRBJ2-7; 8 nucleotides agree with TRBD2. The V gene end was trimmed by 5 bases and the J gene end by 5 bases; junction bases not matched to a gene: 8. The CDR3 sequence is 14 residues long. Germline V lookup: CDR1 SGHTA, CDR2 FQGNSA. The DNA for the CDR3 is TGTGCCAGCAGCCCCAGGACTAGCACCCACGAGCAGTACTTC. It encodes CASSPRTSTHEQYF.

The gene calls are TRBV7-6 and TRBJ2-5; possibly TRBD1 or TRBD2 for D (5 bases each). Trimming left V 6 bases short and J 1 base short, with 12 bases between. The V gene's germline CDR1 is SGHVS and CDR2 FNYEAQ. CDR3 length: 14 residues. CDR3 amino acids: CASRIGTLQETQYF. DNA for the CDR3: TGTGCCAGCAGAATCGGGACCCTCCAAGAGACCCAGTACTTC. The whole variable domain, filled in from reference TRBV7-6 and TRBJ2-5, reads GAGVSQSPRYKVTKRGQDVALRCDPISGHVSLYWYRQALGQGPEFLTYFNYEAQQDKSGLPNDRFSAERPEGSISTLTIQRTEQRDSAMYRCASRIGTLQETQYFGPGTRLLVL.

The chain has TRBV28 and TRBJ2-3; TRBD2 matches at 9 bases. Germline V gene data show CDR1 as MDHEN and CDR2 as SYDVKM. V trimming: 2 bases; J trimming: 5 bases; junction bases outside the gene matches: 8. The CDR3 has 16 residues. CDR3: CASSLRGGGARDTQYF. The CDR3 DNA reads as TGTGCCAGCAGTTTACGTGGCGGGGGGGCCAGAGATACGCAGTATTTT.

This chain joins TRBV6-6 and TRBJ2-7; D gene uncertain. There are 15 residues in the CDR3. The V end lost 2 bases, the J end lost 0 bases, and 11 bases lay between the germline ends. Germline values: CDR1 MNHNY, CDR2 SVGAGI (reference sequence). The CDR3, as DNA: TGTGCCAGCAGTTACGAGAACCCCCCCTCCTACGAGCAGTACTTC. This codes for CASSYENPPSYEQYF.